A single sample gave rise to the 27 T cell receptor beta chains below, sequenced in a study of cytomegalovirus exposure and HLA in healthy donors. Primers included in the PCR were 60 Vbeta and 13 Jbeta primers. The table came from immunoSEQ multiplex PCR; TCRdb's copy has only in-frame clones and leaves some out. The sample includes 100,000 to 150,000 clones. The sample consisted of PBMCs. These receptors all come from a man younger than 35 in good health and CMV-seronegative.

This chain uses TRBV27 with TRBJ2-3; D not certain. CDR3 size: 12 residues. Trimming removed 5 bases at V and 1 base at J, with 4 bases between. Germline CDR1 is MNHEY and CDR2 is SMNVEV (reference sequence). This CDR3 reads CASSPRTDTQYF. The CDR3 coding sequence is TGTGCCAGCAGTCCTCGCACAGATACGCAGTATTTT.

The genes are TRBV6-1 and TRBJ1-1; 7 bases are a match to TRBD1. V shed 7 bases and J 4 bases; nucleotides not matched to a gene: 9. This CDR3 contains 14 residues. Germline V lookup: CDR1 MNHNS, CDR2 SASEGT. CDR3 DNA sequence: TGTGCCAGCACCATAGGACAGGTTGGCACTGAAGCTTTCTTT. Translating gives CASTIGQVGTEAFF.

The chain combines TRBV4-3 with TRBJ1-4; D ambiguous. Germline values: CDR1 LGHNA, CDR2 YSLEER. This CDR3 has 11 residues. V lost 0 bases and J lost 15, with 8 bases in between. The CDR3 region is CASSQDRQLFF. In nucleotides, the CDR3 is TGCGCCAGCAGCCAAGACCGCCAGTTGTTTTTT.

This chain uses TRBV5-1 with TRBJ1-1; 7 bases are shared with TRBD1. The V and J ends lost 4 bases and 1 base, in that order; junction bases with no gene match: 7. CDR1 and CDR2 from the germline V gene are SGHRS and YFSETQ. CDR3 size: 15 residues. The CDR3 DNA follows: TGCGCCAGCAGCGCTGGGGACAGTTGGAACACTGAAGCTTTCTTT. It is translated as CASSAGDSWNTEAFF.

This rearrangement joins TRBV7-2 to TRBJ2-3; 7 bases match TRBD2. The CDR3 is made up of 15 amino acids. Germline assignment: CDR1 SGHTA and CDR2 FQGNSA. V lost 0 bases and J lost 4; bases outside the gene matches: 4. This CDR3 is CASSLAGGPSDTQYF. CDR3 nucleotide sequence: TGTGCCAGCAGCTTAGCGGGAGGGCCCTCAGATACGCAGTATTTT.

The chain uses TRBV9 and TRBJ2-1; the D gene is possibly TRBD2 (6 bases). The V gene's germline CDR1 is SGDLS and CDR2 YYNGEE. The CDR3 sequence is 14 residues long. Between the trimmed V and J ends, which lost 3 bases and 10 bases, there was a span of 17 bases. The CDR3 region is CASSEWTTPAEQFF. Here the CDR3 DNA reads TGTGCCAGCAGCGAATGGACTACTCCGGCGGAGCAGTTCTTC.

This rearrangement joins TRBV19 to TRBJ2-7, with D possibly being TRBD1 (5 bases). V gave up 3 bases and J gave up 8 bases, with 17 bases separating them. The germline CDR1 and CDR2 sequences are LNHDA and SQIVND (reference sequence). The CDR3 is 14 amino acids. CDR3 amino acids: CASSIMGQGSKQYF. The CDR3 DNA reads TGTGCCAGTAGTATTATGGGGCAGGGTTCGAAGCAGTACTTC.

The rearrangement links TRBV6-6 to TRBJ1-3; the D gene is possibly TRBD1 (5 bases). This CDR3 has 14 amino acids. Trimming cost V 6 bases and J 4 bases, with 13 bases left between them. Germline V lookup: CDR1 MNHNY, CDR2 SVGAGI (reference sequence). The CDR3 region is CASRLQVTGNTIYF. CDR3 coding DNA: TGTGCCAGCAGGCTACAGGTTACGGGAAACACCATATATTTT.

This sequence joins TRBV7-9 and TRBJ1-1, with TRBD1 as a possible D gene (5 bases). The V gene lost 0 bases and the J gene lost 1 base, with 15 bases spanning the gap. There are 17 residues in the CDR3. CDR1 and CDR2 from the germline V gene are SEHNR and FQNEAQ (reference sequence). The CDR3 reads CASSLAWGGDGNTEAFF. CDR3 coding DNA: TGTGCCAGCAGCTTAGCTTGGGGGGGTGATGGGAACACTGAAGCTTTCTTT.

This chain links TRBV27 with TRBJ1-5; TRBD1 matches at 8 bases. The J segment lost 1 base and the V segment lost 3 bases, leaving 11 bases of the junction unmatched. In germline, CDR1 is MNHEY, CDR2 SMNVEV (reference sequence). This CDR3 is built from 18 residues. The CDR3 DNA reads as TGTGCCAGCAGTTTCGTTAGGGGCCAGGGGGCAAGCAATCAGCCCCAGCATTTT. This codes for CASSFVRGQGASNQPQHF.

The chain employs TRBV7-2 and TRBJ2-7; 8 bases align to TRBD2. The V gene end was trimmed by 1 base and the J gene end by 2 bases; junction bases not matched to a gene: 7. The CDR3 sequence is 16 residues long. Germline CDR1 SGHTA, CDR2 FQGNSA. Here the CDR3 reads CASSLGPSGSPYEQYF. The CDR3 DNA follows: TGTGCCAGCAGCTTAGGTCCTAGCGGGTCCCCCTACGAGCAGTACTTC.

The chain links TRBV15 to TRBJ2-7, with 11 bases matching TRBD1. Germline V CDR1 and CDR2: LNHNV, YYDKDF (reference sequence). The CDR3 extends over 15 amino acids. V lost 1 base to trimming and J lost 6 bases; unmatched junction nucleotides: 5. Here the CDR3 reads CATSRASGTGGEQYF. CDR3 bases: TGTGCCACCAGCAGAGCTTCCGGGACAGGGGGCGAGCAGTACTTC.

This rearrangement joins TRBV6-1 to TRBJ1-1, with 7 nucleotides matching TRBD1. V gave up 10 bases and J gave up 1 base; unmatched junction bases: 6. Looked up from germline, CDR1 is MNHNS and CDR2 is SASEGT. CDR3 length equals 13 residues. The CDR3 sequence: CATRGQENTEAFF. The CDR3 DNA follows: TGTGCCACCCGAGGACAGGAGAACACTGAAGCTTTCTTT.

This CDR3 reads CASSYPTGLSSYEQYF. The CDR3 DNA reads as TGTGCCAGCAGTTACCCGACAGGGTTGAGCTCCTACGAGCAGTACTTC. This chain links TRBV6-6 with TRBJ2-7; 7 bases line up with TRBD1. Losses at the gene ends were 2 bases for V and 0 bases for J; bases not matched to a gene: 7. CDR3 length equals 16 residues. Germline CDR1 is MNHNY and CDR2 is SVGAGI (reference sequence).

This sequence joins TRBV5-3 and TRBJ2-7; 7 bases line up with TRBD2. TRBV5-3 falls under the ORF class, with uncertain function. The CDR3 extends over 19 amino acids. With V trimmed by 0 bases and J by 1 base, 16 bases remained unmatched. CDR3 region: CARSLGEKGGVNKSYEQYF. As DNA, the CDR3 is TGTGCCAGAAGCTTGGGGGAAAAGGGAGGGGTTAACAAGTCCTACGAGCAGTACTTC.

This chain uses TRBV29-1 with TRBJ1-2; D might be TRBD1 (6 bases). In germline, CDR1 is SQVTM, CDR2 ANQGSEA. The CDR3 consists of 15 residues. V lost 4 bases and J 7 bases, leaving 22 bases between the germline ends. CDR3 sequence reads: CSVVRGQGNSGGYTF. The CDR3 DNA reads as TGCAGCGTTGTTAGGGGCCAGGGGAATTCGGGTGGCTACACCTTC.

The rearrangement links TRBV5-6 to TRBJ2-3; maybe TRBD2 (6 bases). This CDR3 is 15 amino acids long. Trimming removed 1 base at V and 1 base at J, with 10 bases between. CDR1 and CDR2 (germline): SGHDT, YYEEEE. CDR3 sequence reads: CASSLSPSGTDTQYF. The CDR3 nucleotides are TGTGCCAGCAGCTTGTCTCCTAGCGGCACAGATACGCAGTATTTT.

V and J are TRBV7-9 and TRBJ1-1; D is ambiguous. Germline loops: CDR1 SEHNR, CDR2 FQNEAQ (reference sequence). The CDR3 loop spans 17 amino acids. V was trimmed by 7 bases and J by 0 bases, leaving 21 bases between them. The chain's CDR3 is CASNGRRREPMNTEAFF. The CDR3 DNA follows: TGTGCCAGCAACGGGCGTAGGCGGGAGCCCATGAACACTGAAGCTTTCTTT.

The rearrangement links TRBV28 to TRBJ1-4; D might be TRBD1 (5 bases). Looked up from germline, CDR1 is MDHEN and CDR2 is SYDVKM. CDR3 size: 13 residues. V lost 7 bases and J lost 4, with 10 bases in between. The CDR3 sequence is CASKKGFNEKLFF. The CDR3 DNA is TGTGCCAGCAAAAAGGGGTTTAATGAAAAACTGTTTTTT.

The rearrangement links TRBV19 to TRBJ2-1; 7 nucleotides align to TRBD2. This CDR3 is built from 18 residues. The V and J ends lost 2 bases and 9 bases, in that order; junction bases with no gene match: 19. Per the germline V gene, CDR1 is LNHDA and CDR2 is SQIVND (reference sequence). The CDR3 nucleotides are TGTGCCAGTAGTATACTATCTGTGGGAGGGCCCAGCACCGGTGAGCAGTTCTTC. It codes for CASSILSVGGPSTGEQFF.

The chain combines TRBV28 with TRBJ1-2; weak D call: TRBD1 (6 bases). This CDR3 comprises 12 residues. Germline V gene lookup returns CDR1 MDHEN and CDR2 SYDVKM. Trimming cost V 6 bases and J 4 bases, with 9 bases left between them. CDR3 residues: CASRQGPYGYTF. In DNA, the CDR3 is TGTGCCAGCAGACAGGGCCCCTATGGCTACACCTTC.

Written as DNA, the CDR3 is TGTGCCAGCAGGACAGGTAGTGCCTACGAGCAGTACTTC. Residues: CASRTGSAYEQYF. This chain connects TRBV27 to TRBJ2-7; tentative D call: TRBD1 (6 bases). The ends were cut back, 6 bases at V and 2 bases at J, with 11 bases in the middle. The CDR3 totals 13 residues. Germline V gene lookup returns CDR1 MNHEY and CDR2 SMNVEV (reference sequence).

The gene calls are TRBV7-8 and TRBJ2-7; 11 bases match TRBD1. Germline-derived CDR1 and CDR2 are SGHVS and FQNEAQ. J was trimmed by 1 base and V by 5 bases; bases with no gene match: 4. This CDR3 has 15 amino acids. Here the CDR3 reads CASSVGTGGSYEQYF. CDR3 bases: TGTGCCAGCAGCGTTGGGACAGGGGGGTCCTACGAGCAGTACTTC. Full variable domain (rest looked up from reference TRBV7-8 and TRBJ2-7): GAGVSQSPRYKVAKRGQDVALRCDPISGHVSLFWYQQALGQGPEFLTYFQNEAQLDKSGLPSDRFFAERPEGSVSTLKIQRTQQEDSAVYLCASSVGTGGSYEQYFGPGTRLTVT.

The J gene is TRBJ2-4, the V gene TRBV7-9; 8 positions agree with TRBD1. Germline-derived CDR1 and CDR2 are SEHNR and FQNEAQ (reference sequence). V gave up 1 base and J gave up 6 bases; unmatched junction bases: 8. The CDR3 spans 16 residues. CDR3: CASSLGDRGSLNIQYF. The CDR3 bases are TGTGCCAGCAGCTTAGGCGACAGGGGAAGTCTAAACATTCAGTACTTC.

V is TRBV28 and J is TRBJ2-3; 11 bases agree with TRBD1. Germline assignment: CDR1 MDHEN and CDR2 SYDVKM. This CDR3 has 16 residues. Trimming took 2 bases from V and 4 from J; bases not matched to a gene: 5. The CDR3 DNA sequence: TGTGCCAGCAGTTTAGGACAGGGGGCGCACGCAGATACGCAGTATTTT. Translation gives CASSLGQGAHADTQYF. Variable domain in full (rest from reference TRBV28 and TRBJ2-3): DVKVTQSSRYLVKRTGEKVFLECVQDMDHENMFWYRQDPGLGLRLIYFSYDVKMKEKGDIPEGYSVSREKKERFSLILESASTNQTSMYLCASSLGQGAHADTQYFGPGTRLTVL.

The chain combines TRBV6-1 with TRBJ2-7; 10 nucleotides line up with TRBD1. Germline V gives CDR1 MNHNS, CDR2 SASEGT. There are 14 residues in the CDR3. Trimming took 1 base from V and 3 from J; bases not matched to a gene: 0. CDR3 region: CASSEGTGGYEQYF. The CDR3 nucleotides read TGTGCCAGCAGTGAAGGGACAGGGGGCTACGAGCAGTACTTC.

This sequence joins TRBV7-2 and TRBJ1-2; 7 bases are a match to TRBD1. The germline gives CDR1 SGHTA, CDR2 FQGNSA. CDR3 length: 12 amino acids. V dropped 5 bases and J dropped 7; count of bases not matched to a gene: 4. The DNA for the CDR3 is TGTGCCAGCAGCCCGACAGGGAGTGGCTACACCTTC. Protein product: CASSPTGSGYTF. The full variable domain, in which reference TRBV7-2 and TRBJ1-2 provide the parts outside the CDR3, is GAGVSQSPSNKVTEKGKDVELRCDPISGHTALYWYRQSLGQGLEFLIYFQGNSAPDKSGLPSDRFSAERTGGSVSTLTIQRTQQEDSAVYLCASSPTGSGYTFGSGTRLTVV.